These 27 T cell receptor beta chains were sequenced from one sample in a study of blood T cell repertoires in COVID-19. Method: immunoSEQ multiplex PCR; TCRdb's copy keeps in-frame clones and lacks some. Of tens of thousands of clones listed, 86% were seen once; the top ten hold 11% to 15%. Input material: peripheral blood. The receptor source for this set is a man aged 65 to 79 with acute or convalescent COVID-19.

The chain employs TRBV29-1 and TRBJ2-7; 8 bases line up with TRBD1. The ends lost 6 bases at V and 5 bases at J; junction bases unmatched: 6. The CDR3 spans 12 residues. The V gene's germline CDR1 is SQVTM and CDR2 ANQGSEA. The CDR3 spells CSVSTGDHEQYV. CDR3 in DNA: TGCAGCGTATCGACAGGGGACCACGAGCAGTACGTC.

J is TRBJ2-3 and V is TRBV7-9, with 8 bases that match TRBD2. J was trimmed by 0 bases and V by 1 base; bases with no gene match: 9. The CDR3 has 18 residues. CDR1 is SEHNR and CDR2 is FQNEAQ in the germline V gene (reference sequence). CDR3 region: CASSLGTSGSSSTDTQYF. The DNA of the CDR3 is TGTGCCAGCAGCTTAGGCACCAGCGGGAGTTCTAGCACAGATACGCAGTATTTT.

The chain combines TRBV29-1 with TRBJ1-1, with 9 nucleotides matching TRBD1. V dropped 6 bases and J dropped 6; count of bases not matched to a gene: 11. Germline V gives CDR1 SQVTM, CDR2 ANQGSEA. The CDR3 spans 14 residues. The CDR3 coding sequence is TGCAGCGTCCTACAGGGGGCGCATGGGGCTGAAGCTTTCTTT. It encodes CSVLQGAHGAEAFF.

V and J are TRBV12-5 and TRBJ2-7; the match to TRBD2 covers 8 bases. The J segment lost 5 bases and the V segment lost 0 bases, leaving 15 bases of the junction unmatched. Germline-derived CDR1 and CDR2 are LGHNT and FRNRAP. This CDR3 spans 18 amino acids. Here the CDR3 reads CASGLVRDGRAVSDEQYF. CDR3 DNA sequence: TGTGCTAGTGGTTTGGTCAGGGACGGGAGGGCCGTCTCGGACGAGCAGTACTTC.

The chain employs TRBV6-2 or TRBV6-3 and TRBJ1-1, with D possibly being TRBD1 (6 bases). Looked up from germline, CDR1 is MNHEY and CDR2 is SVGEGT. CDR3 size: 14 residues. Trimming removed 5 bases at V and 1 base at J, with 11 bases between. The CDR3 here is CASSPGHSNTEAFF. Here the CDR3 DNA reads TGTGCCAGCAGTCCGGGACACTCGAACACTGAAGCTTTCTTT.

This chain connects TRBV28 to TRBJ1-5, with D uncertain. V dropped 4 bases and J dropped 6 bases, with 13 bases sitting between them. The V gene's germline CDR1 is MDHEN and CDR2 SYDVKM. This CDR3 contains 14 residues. CDR3 protein: CASSSLAGFQPQHF. CDR3 bases: TGTGCCAGCAGTTCTCTGGCGGGGTTTCAGCCCCAGCATTTT. Combining the CDR3 with reference TRBV28 and TRBJ1-5 gives the whole variable domain DVKVTQSSRYLVKRTGEKVFLECVQDMDHENMFWYRQDPGLGLRLIYFSYDVKMKEKGDIPEGYSVSREKKERFSLILESASTNQTSMYLCASSSLAGFQPQHFGDGTRLSIL.

This chain joins TRBV5-1 and TRBJ1-1; 7 positions agree with TRBD1. V shed 1 base, J shed 5 bases, and the junction held 5 bases outside the gene matches. Per germline, CDR1 SGHRS and CDR2 YFSETQ. This CDR3 contains 14 residues. The CDR3 spells CASSLTTGRTEAFF. In DNA form, the CDR3 reads TGCGCCAGCAGCTTGACGACAGGGAGGACTGAAGCTTTCTTT.

The chain uses TRBV2 and TRBJ2-1; 7 bases fit TRBD1. The CDR3 totals 15 residues. Germline CDR1 reads SNHLY; CDR2 reads FYNNEI. J lost 1 base, V lost 5 bases, and 5 bases had no gene match. The chain's CDR3 is CASSLDRASYNEQFF. CDR3 in DNA: TGTGCCAGCAGTCTAGACAGGGCGTCCTACAATGAGCAGTTCTTC.

The rearrangement links TRBV10-3 to TRBJ2-7, with TRBD2 matching 11 bases. Germline CDR1 reads ENHRY; CDR2 reads SYGVKD. The CDR3 sequence is 15 residues long. V shed 5 bases, J shed 1 base, and the junction held 4 bases outside the gene matches. The CDR3, as DNA: TGTGCCATCAGTCCCGGGACTAGCGGATCCTACGAGCAGTACTTC. It yields the protein CAISPGTSGSYEQYF.

The chain recombines TRBV7-9 with TRBJ1-4, with D perhaps TRBD1 (5 bases). Germline CDR1 SEHNR, CDR2 FQNEAQ (reference sequence). V was pared by 7 bases and J by 8 bases, with 23 bases between. The CDR3 totals 16 residues. The CDR3 DNA follows: TGTGCCAGCAACATATACGGTGGGGCGAAGGAAGAAAAACTGTTTTTT. Amino acid sequence: CASNIYGGAKEEKLFF. Combining the CDR3 with reference TRBV7-9 and TRBJ1-4 gives the whole variable domain DTGVSQNPRHKITKRGQNVTFRCDPISEHNRLYWYRQTLGQGPEFLTYFQNEAQLEKSRLLSDRFSAERPKGSFSTLEIQRTEQGDSAMYLCASNIYGGAKEEKLFFGSGTQLSVL.

V is TRBV6-6 and J is TRBJ1-5; 9 bases fit TRBD1. CDR1 MNHNY and CDR2 SVGAGI come from the germline V gene (reference sequence). The CDR3 is 17 amino acids. Trimming removed 5 bases from V and 0 bases from J; junction bases left unmatched: 8. CDR3 coding DNA: TGTGCCAGCAGTCAAACAGGGGGCCCATATAGCAATCAGCCCCAGCATTTT. Protein sequence: CASSQTGGPYSNQPQHF.

The chain employs TRBV18 and TRBJ2-1; 9 bases match TRBD2. The ends lost 4 bases at V and 5 bases at J; junction bases unmatched: 3. The CDR3 has 14 amino acids. CDR1 is KGHSH, CDR2 LQKENI, per germline. CDR3 nucleotide sequence: TGTGCCAGCTCACAATCTAGCGGGAACAATGAGCAGTTCTTC. Protein: CASSQSSGNNEQFF.

This clone was seen just once. This chain links TRBV4-1 with TRBJ1-2; 9 positions match TRBD1. The J segment lost 2 bases and the V segment lost 3 bases, leaving 4 bases of the junction unmatched. The CDR3 length is 15 residues. Germline V CDR1 and CDR2: MGHRA, YSYEKL. The CDR3: CASSHYGQGNYGYTF. CDR3 in DNA: TGCGCCAGCAGCCATTATGGACAGGGGAACTATGGCTACACCTTC.

V and J are TRBV9 and TRBJ2-2; 9 positions agree with TRBD1. The CDR3 contains 17 residues. The J segment lost 5 bases and the V segment lost 5 bases, leaving 13 bases of the junction unmatched. In germline, CDR1 is SGDLS, CDR2 YYNGEE. This CDR3 reads CASRRTGEGPLTGELFF. The CDR3 DNA is TGTGCCAGCAGGAGGACAGGGGAAGGTCCTCTGACCGGGGAGCTGTTTTTT.

This sequence joins TRBV5-1 and TRBJ2-5; 12 nucleotides match TRBD2. The CDR3 covers 16 residues. With V trimmed by 2 bases and J by 2 bases, 4 bases remained unmatched. Per germline, CDR1 SGHRS and CDR2 YFSETQ. The CDR3 sequence: CASSFLAGGIQETQYF. DNA for the CDR3: TGCGCCAGCAGCTTCCTAGCGGGGGGGATTCAAGAGACCCAGTACTTC.

The chain joins TRBV2 to TRBJ2-7, with D possibly being TRBD1 (6 bases). Germline V gives CDR1 SNHLY, CDR2 FYNNEI. The CDR3 contains 14 residues. V lost 6 bases to trimming and J lost 4 bases, with 16 bases between them. Written as DNA, the CDR3 is TGTGCCAGCAGGGAAACCCGGACAGCTTACGAGCAGTACTTC. The encoded protein is CASRETRTAYEQYF.

The CDR3 loop reads CASSFDRGYNEQFF. The DNA for the CDR3 is TGTGCCAGCAGCTTCGACAGGGGGTACAATGAGCAGTTCTTC. This sequence joins TRBV5-8 and TRBJ2-1, with TRBD1 matching 9 bases. Germline CDR1 reads SGHTS; CDR2 reads YDEGEE. The CDR3 consists of 14 residues. The V segment lost 2 bases and the J segment 4 bases; nucleotides outside the gene matches: 1.

This chain connects TRBV7-9 to TRBJ2-2; D gene unclear. The CDR3 is 13 amino acids. Germline CDR1 reads SEHNR; CDR2 reads FQNEAQ (reference sequence). Trimming took 1 base from V and 6 from J, leaving 6 bases between them. DNA for the CDR3: TGTGCCAGCAGCTTAGTAGCCCCCGGGGAGCTGTTTTTT. Its translation is CASSLVAPGELFF.

V and J are TRBV5-6 and TRBJ2-7; D unresolved. This CDR3 region has 14 residues. Trimming removed 6 bases at V and 2 bases at J, with 15 bases between. The germline gives CDR1 SGHDT, CDR2 YYEEEE. The CDR3 region has the DNA TGTGCCAGCATGCGTCAGGCGATAACCTACGAGCAGTACTTC. Translating it yields CASMRQAITYEQYF.

There are a few counts of this clone. The chain carries TRBV6-2 or TRBV6-3 and TRBJ1-4; D is ambiguous. Germline CDR1 is MNHEY and CDR2 is SVGEGT. V lost 5 bases and J 1 base, leaving 2 bases between the germline ends. The CDR3 is 12 residues long. CDR3 protein: CASSQTNEKLFF. The DNA for the CDR3 is TGTGCCAGCAGTCAAACTAATGAAAAACTGTTTTTT.

The rearrangement joins TRBV3-1 (or the pseudogene TRBV3-2) to TRBJ1-6; 8 positions agree with TRBD1. The J segment lost 4 bases and the V segment lost 4 bases, leaving 6 bases of the junction unmatched. The CDR3 has 16 amino acids. The germline V gene encodes CDR1 LGHDT and CDR2 YNNKEL (reference sequence). The CDR3 reads CASSPTDRGYNSPLHF. DNA for the CDR3: TGTGCCAGCAGCCCAACTGACAGGGGATATAATTCACCCCTCCACTTT.

This chain uses TRBV7-2 with TRBJ1-1, with D maybe TRBD1 (6 bases). CDR1 SGHTA and CDR2 FQGNSA come from the germline V gene. This CDR3 is 13 amino acids long. Between the trimmed V and J ends, which lost 4 bases and 1 base, there was a span of 7 bases. The DNA for the CDR3 is TGTGCCAGCAGCTGGGACAAGAACACTGAAGCTTTCTTT. Translating gives CASSWDKNTEAFF.

The chain couples TRBV14 to TRBJ2-2; tentatively, D is TRBD2 (6 bases). CDR3 length: 14 amino acids. Trimming took 1 base from V and 9 from J, leaving 12 bases between them. CDR1 and CDR2 (germline): SGHDN, FVKESK. This CDR3 reads CASSQGGGLWELFF. The CDR3 DNA is TGTGCCAGCAGCCAAGGGGGAGGTCTGTGGGAGCTGTTTTTT.

J is TRBJ2-7 and V is TRBV14; D is possibly TRBD2 (5 bases). The V and J ends lost 5 bases and 4 bases respectively, with 12 bases between them. Looked up from germline, CDR1 is SGHDN and CDR2 is FVKESK. The CDR3 is 13 residues long. The CDR3 sequence: CASSGLGRYEQYF. The CDR3 DNA follows: TGTGCCAGCAGCGGACTCGGACGGTACGAGCAGTACTTC.

The gene calls are TRBV28 and TRBJ2-3, with TRBD2 matching 15 bases. The CDR3 is made up of 22 amino acids. Germline assignment: CDR1 MDHEN and CDR2 SYDVKM. Unmatched junction bases numbered 19, after V lost 6 bases and J lost 0 bases. This CDR3 reads CASSSDNWSRTSGGASTDTQYF. The DNA of the CDR3 is TGTGCCAGCAGCAGTGATAATTGGTCACGGACTAGCGGGGGGGCGAGCACAGATACGCAGTATTTT.

The V call is TRBV7-9, the J call TRBJ2-7; no reliable D call. This CDR3 comprises 15 residues. CDR1 SEHNR and CDR2 FQNEAQ come from the germline V gene (reference sequence). Deletions cut 1 base from V and 0 bases from J, with 10 bases between. CDR3 amino acids: CASSLVAASSYEQYF. CDR3 sequence (DNA): TGTGCCAGCAGCTTAGTTGCAGCTAGCTCCTACGAGCAGTACTTC.

J is TRBJ2-1 and V is TRBV11-2; 7 bases fit TRBD2. Germline V gene sequence: CDR1 SGHAT, CDR2 FQNNGV. Unmatched junction bases numbered 10, after V lost 6 bases and J lost 5 bases. This CDR3 contains 15 residues. CDR3 coding DNA: TGTGCCAGCAGGAAACCGGGACTATCTCACAATGAGCAGTTCTTC. Translation gives CASRKPGLSHNEQFF.